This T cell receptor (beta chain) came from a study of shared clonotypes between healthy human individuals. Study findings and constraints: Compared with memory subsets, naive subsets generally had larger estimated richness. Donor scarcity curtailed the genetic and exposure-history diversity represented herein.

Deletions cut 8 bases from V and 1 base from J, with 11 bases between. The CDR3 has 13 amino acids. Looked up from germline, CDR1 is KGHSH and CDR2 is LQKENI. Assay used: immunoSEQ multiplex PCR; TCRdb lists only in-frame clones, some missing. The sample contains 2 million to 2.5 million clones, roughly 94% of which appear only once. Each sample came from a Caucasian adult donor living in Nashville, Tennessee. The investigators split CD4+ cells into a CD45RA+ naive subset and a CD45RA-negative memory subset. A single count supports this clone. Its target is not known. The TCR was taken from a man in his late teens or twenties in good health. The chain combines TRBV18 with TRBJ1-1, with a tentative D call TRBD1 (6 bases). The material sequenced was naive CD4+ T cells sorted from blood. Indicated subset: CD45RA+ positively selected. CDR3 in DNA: TGTGCCAGCCGTACGGACAGGAACACTGAAGCTTTCTTT. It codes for CASRTDRNTEAFF. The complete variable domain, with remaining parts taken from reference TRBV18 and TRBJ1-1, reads NAGVMQNPRHLVRRRGQEARLRCSPMKGHSHVYWYRQLPEEGLKFMVYLQKENIIDESGMPKERFSAEFPKEGPSILRIQQVVRGDSAAYFCASRTDRNTEAFFGQGTRLTVV.